This T cell receptor (beta chain) is drawn from a study of blood T cells in healthy people across ages. In the study overall: Using template switching, researchers captured about one barcoded beta molecule for each two T cells. Study results and limitations: Changes in expanded clonotypes were possibly confounded, as the CMV status of donors was unknown.

Concerning this clonotype itself: The antigen remains unidentified.

The CDR3 extends over 14 amino acids. The germline V gene encodes CDR1 MGHRA and CDR2 YSYEKL. V lost 4 bases and J 2 bases, leaving 10 bases between the germline ends. Next came a second PCR, run for about 6 to 11 cycles, which used a sample-barcoded 5' primer along with a J-beta primer mix. One entry per CDR3 protein results from TCRdb running MiXCR on the 5' RACE reads. The sample lists 1.5 million to 2 million distinct CDR3 sequences; about 49% were seen once. The TCR sequence derives from a woman in her forties in good health. Material: blood. This chain uses TRBV4-1 with TRBJ2-3; perhaps TRBD1 as D (5 bases). CDR3 in amino acids: CASSPRDYTDTQYF. Here the CDR3 DNA reads TGCGCCAGCAGCCCCAGGGATTACACAGATACGCAGTATTTT.